The clone carrying this T cell receptor (beta chain) was counted many times. Its antigen is still unknown. This CDR3 contains 15 residues. V lost 4 bases, J lost 0 bases, and 2 bases stayed unmatched. The germline gives CDR1 KGHDR, CDR2 SFDVKD. Co-extracting RNA and DNA was done with roughly 17-34 mg of unsorted bulk tissue as input. This specimen belongs to a study of tumor-infiltrating lymphocytes in primary liver carcinoma. Overall study: All lesions had stage T1-T3 N0M0 and roughly 4.2 to 10 cm widths. Productive TCRbeta read counts per sample ran from roughly 3.5 to 7 million and were similar across tissue types.

Study results and limitations: It was observed that only about 7-24% of the top clones appeared in every one of the five tumor regions. Compared with blood, tumor repertoires held significantly more in their top 250 clones.

The template, roughly 0.45 ug total RNA, yielded TCR beta cDNA made with a constant-region primer. Libraries of TCR beta came from three nested multiplex PCR rounds with slightly modified ARM-PCR. Each of the first two PCR rounds ran approximately 11 cycles with TRBV1-TRBV30 forward and C-beta reverse primers. MiXCR, run by TCRdb on the multiplex PCR reads, gives a single entry per CDR3 protein. The sample holds around 70,000 distinct CDR3 sequences; over 60% are singletons and the top ten take about 27%. This chain links TRBV24-1 with TRBJ2-3; 8 bases fit TRBD1. The TCR was taken from a man aged 40-49 years with primary liver carcinoma and hepatitis B virus infection. Sequenced sample: liver tumor tissue from sampling region 4. Regarding subset: tumor region T4, right-lateral pole. In nucleotides, the CDR3 is TGTGCCACCAGTGAAACAGGGGGGAGCACAGATACGCAGTATTTT. Its translation: CATSETGGSTDTQYF.